The 22 T cell receptor beta chains below were found in one sample sequenced in a study of OX40 agonist ivuxolimab in advanced cancers. Using immunoSEQ multiplex PCR, the repertoire was profiled, and TCRdb retains in-frame clones only, with some absent. The profile covers 95,000 to 150,000 clones, with about 94% appearing a single time and about 0.14% taken by the ten largest. The sequences come from CD4+ or CD8+ T cells sorted from blood, collected in a trial of the OX40 agonist ivuxolimab. These receptors were obtained from an adult with an advanced solid tumor such as melanoma, head and neck, liver or kidney cancer.

The chain uses TRBV25-1 and TRBJ1-4; 7 bases line up with TRBD1. Germline V gene sequence: CDR1 MGHDK, CDR2 SYGVNS. CDR3 length equals 16 residues. V gave up 1 base and J gave up 4 bases; unmatched junction bases: 6. The CDR3 nucleotides read TGTGCCAGCAGTGAATCCTGGGGACAGATTAATGAAAAACTGTTTTTT. Encoded protein: CASSESWGQINEKLFF.

CDR3 coding DNA: TGTGCCAGCAGCTTAGTAGCGGGGGCCCGGCAGTATTTT. It encodes CASSLVAGARQYF. The chain is built from TRBV7-9 and TRBJ2-3; TRBD2 matches at 9 bases. V lost 1 base, J lost 11 bases, and 4 bases stayed unmatched. Germline CDR1 is SEHNR and CDR2 is FQNEAQ (reference sequence). The CDR3 runs 13 residues. Using reference TRBV7-9 and TRBJ2-3 for the parts outside the CDR3, the full variable domain is DTGVSQNPRHKITKRGQNVTFRCDPISEHNRLYWYRQTLGQGPEFLTYFQNEAQLEKSRLLSDRFSAERPKGSFSTLEIQRTEQGDSAMYLCASSLVAGARQYFGPGTRLTVL.

The chain recombines TRBV6-5 with TRBJ2-5; no reliable D call. CDR3 length equals 14 residues. V lost 5 bases, J lost 2 bases, and 12 bases lay in between. Germline CDR1 is MNHEY and CDR2 is SVGAGI. CDR3 region: CASSPWTKQETQYF. In DNA form, the CDR3 reads TGTGCCAGCAGTCCCTGGACGAAACAAGAGACCCAGTACTTC.

The gene calls are TRBV4-2 and TRBJ1-1; tentatively, D is TRBD1 (6 bases). Germline V gives CDR1 LGHNA, CDR2 YNFKEQ. There are 16 residues in the CDR3. V was clipped by 4 bases and J by 5 bases, with 20 bases between them. CDR3 nucleotide sequence: TGTGCCAGCAGCCGAGCGGAGGAAACAGGGAGGACTGAAGCTTTCTTT. Protein sequence: CASSRAEETGRTEAFF.

The rearrangement joins TRBV11-2 to TRBJ1-6; D uncertain. Trimming stripped 1 base from V and 4 bases from J, with 11 bases between. Germline V gene sequence: CDR1 SGHAT, CDR2 FQNNGV. This CDR3 is built from 16 residues. Here the CDR3 reads CASSLVVPGYNSPLHF. The DNA of the CDR3 is TGTGCCAGCAGCTTAGTTGTTCCAGGTTATAATTCACCCCTCCACTTT.

The chain couples TRBV6-1 to TRBJ2-7; D unresolved. The CDR3 consists of 11 residues. The V and J ends lost 5 bases and 1 base respectively, with 3 bases between them. Per the germline V gene, CDR1 is MNHNS and CDR2 is SASEGT. CDR3 nucleotide sequence: TGTGCCAGCAGTCGATCCTACGAGCAGTACTTC. This translates into CASSRSYEQYF.

This clone was picked up one time. The chain links TRBV30 to TRBJ2-1; 9 nucleotides match TRBD1. Trimming took 6 bases from V and 4 from J; bases not matched to a gene: 4. CDR3 length equals 13 residues. CDR1 is GTSNPN, CDR2 SVGIG, per germline (reference sequence). The CDR3 region is CACDRGGYNEQFF. CDR3 DNA sequence: TGTGCCTGCGACAGGGGGGGTTACAATGAGCAGTTCTTC.

The CDR3 nucleotides read TGTGCCAGCAGGGCGGAATGGACTAGCGGGGCCACCGGGGAGCTGTTTTTT. Its translation: CASRAEWTSGATGELFF. V and J are TRBV2 and TRBJ2-2, with TRBD2 identical over 12 bases. CDR3 length: 17 residues. The germline CDR1 and CDR2 sequences are SNHLY and FYNNEI. Trimming cost V 6 bases and J 4 bases; bases outside gene matches: 9.

The gene calls are TRBV7-3 and TRBJ2-5; D is perhaps TRBD1 or TRBD2 (5 bases each). CDR1 and CDR2 (germline): SGHTA, FQGTGA. V shed 5 bases and J shed 2 bases, with 9 bases lying between them. The CDR3 runs 13 residues. The CDR3 DNA reads TGTGCCAGCAGCCCGGGACCGCAAGAGACCCAGTACTTC. Protein: CASSPGPQETQYF.

This rearrangement joins TRBV29-1 to TRBJ2-1, with D uncertain. The V end lost 5 bases, the J end lost 6 bases, and 8 bases lay between the germline ends. The CDR3 runs 11 residues. CDR1 and CDR2 from the germline V gene are SQVTM and ANQGSEA. The CDR3 protein is CSVSVSNEQFF. The CDR3 bases are TGCAGCGTTAGTGTCAGCAATGAGCAGTTCTTC.

This clone has just one count. The chain joins TRBV7-3 to TRBJ2-3, with 10 bases matching TRBD2. Germline CDR1 and CDR2: SGHTA and FQGTGA. V shed 5 bases, J shed 4 bases, and the junction held 6 bases outside the gene matches. There are 15 residues in the CDR3. CDR3 in DNA: TGTGCCAGCAGCATGGGACTAGCGACAGCAGATACGCAGTATTTT. Translation: CASSMGLATADTQYF.

The chain employs TRBV5-4 and TRBJ2-1, with 9 nucleotides matching TRBD2. Germline V gene data show CDR1 as SGHNT and CDR2 as YYREEE (reference sequence). This CDR3 comprises 14 residues. After removal of 7 bases from V and 5 bases from J, the junction contained 7 bases not matched to a gene. CDR3 protein: CASRGRAFNNEQFF. DNA for the CDR3: TGTGCCAGCCGCGGGAGGGCTTTTAACAATGAGCAGTTCTTC.

The rearrangement joins TRBV7-8 to TRBJ2-7; 13 nucleotides match TRBD2. The CDR3 has 15 residues. Germline values: CDR1 SGHVS, CDR2 FQNEAQ. The junction had 5 bases not matched to a gene; V was cut back by 5 bases and J by 4 bases. The chain's CDR3 is CASSPGLAGVYEQYF. CDR3 nucleotides: TGTGCCAGCAGCCCAGGACTAGCGGGAGTATACGAGCAGTACTTC.

The chain has TRBV7-2 and TRBJ1-5; no firm D call. CDR1 is SGHTA and CDR2 is FQGNSA in the germline V gene. There are 13 residues in the CDR3. Trimming removed 2 bases at V and 6 bases at J, with 8 bases between. The CDR3 bases are TGTGCCAGCAGCTTAATCGAGATTCAGCCCCAGCATTTT. This translates into CASSLIEIQPQHF.

This chain joins TRBV28 and TRBJ1-1; D gene unclear. Between the trimmed V and J ends, which lost 7 bases and 1 base, there was a span of 10 bases. The CDR3 extends over 13 amino acids. Germline CDR1 reads MDHEN; CDR2 reads SYDVKM. CDR3 in amino acids: CASTRPRNTEAFF. CDR3 DNA: TGTGCCAGCACCCGCCCGAGGAACACTGAAGCTTTCTTT.

The rearrangement links TRBV19 to TRBJ2-1; 13 bases are a match to TRBD2. Germline V CDR1 and CDR2: LNHDA, SQIVND (reference sequence). The trim removed 8 bases at V and 9 bases at J, leaving 16 bases unmatched. This CDR3 spans 17 amino acids. The CDR3 coding sequence is TGTGCCAGTGTAAGGACTAGCGGGGGAAAAGATAGGGGTGAGCAGTTCTTC. Amino acids: CASVRTSGGKDRGEQFF. The full variable domain, rest sourced from reference TRBV19 and TRBJ2-1, is DGGITQSPKYLFRKEGQNVTLSCEQNLNHDAMYWYRQDPGQGLRLIYYSQIVNDFQKGDIAEGYSVSREKKESFPLTVTSAQKNPTAFYLCASVRTSGGKDRGEQFFGPGTRLTVL.

About this clone itself: Mismatch with germline at one junction end may stem from a read error. J is TRBJ1-3 and V is TRBV7-8, with 7 bases that match TRBD1. Germline CDR1 reads SGHVS; CDR2 reads FQNEAQ. This CDR3 has 11 amino acids. The CDR3 DNA reads as TGTGCCAGCAGCTTATCTACAGGGGTGGGATTT. Translating it yields CASSLSTGVGF.

The chain joins TRBV2 to TRBJ2-6; D is undetermined. Germline CDR1 and CDR2: SNHLY and FYNNEI. Trimming pared 4 bases from V and 1 base from J, leaving 5 bases between. The length of the CDR3 is 14 residues. DNA for the CDR3: TGTGCCAGCAGTGTCGGGTCTGGGGCCAACGTCCTGACTTTC. Amino acids: CASSVGSGANVLTF.

The chain carries TRBV5-1 and TRBJ2-3, with unresolved D. Germline assignment: CDR1 SGHRS and CDR2 YFSETQ. This CDR3 comprises 14 residues. V lost 0 bases to trimming and J lost 2 bases, with 7 bases between them. The CDR3 nucleotides read TGCGCCAGCAGCTTGGACGGGTACACAGATACGCAGTATTTT. Its translation is CASSLDGYTDTQYF.

This clone was detected only once. The chain recombines TRBV28 with TRBJ2-5, with 12 bases fitting TRBD2. Per germline, CDR1 MDHEN and CDR2 SYDVKM. This CDR3 has 16 residues. V trimming: 5 bases; J trimming: 4 bases; junction bases outside the gene matches: 8. CDR3 residues: CASSTHPGLAGETQYF. The DNA of the CDR3 is TGTGCCAGCAGTACTCATCCGGGACTAGCGGGAGAGACCCAGTACTTC.

This rearrangement joins TRBV4-1 to TRBJ2-1; TRBD1 aligns across 7 bases. Germline V gene data show CDR1 as MGHRA and CDR2 as YSYEKL. V was pared by 3 bases and J by 7 bases, with 12 bases of the junction left unmatched. The CDR3 spans 16 residues. CDR3 loop: CASSHIRTGQHNEQFF. The CDR3 bases are TGCGCCAGCAGCCACATCCGAACGGGACAGCATAATGAGCAGTTCTTC.

The chain recombines TRBV30 with TRBJ2-7; D possibly corresponds to TRBD1 (5 bases). The V and J ends lost 0 bases and 2 bases respectively, with 5 bases between them. Germline assignment: CDR1 GTSNPN and CDR2 SVGIG (reference sequence). The CDR3 loop spans 12 amino acids. CDR3 protein: CAWSVGAYEQYF. The CDR3 coding sequence is TGTGCCTGGAGTGTAGGGGCCTACGAGCAGTACTTC.